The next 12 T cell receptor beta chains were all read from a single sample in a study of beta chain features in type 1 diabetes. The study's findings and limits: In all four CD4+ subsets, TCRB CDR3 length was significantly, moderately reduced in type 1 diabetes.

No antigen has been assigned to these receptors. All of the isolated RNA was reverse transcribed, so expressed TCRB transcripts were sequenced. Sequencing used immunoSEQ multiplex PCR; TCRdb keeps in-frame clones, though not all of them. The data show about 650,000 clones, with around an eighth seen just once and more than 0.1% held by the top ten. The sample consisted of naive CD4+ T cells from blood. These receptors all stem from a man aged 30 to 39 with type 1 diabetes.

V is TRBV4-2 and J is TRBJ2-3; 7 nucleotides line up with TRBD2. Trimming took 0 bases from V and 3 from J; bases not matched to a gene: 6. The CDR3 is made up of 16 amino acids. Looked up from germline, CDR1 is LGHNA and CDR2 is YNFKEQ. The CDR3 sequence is CASSQDPGGGTDTQYF. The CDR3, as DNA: TGTGCCAGCAGCCAAGATCCGGGGGGAGGTACAGATACGCAGTATTTT.

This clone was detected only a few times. The CDR3: CASSGGTSGDQETQYF. The CDR3 region has the DNA TGTGCCAGCAGTGGAGGGACTAGCGGAGATCAAGAGACCCAGTACTTC. The chain links TRBV28 to TRBJ2-5; 11 bases are a match to TRBD2. Germline CDR1 reads MDHEN; CDR2 reads SYDVKM. The CDR3 sequence is 16 residues long. After removal of 5 bases from V and 2 bases from J, the junction contained 7 bases not matched to a gene.

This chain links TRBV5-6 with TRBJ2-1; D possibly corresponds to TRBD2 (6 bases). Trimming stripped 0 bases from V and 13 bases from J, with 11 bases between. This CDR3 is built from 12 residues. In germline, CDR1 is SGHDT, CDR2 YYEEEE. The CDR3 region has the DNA TGTGCCAGCAGCTTGGTCGGGAGCGGTCAGTTCTTC. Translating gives CASSLVGSGQFF.

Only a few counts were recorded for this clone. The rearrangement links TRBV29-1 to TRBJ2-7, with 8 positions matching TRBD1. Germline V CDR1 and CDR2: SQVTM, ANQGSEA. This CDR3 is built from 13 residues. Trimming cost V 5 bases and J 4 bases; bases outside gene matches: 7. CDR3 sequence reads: CSVLTGEVYEQYF. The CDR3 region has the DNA TGCAGCGTTCTGACAGGGGAGGTATACGAGCAGTACTTC.

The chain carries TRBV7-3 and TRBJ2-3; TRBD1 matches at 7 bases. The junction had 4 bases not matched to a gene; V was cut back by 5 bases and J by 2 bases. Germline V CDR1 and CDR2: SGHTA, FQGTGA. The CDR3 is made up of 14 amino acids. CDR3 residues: CASSRQGDTDTQYF. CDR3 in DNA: TGTGCCAGCAGCCGACAGGGAGACACAGATACGCAGTATTTT.

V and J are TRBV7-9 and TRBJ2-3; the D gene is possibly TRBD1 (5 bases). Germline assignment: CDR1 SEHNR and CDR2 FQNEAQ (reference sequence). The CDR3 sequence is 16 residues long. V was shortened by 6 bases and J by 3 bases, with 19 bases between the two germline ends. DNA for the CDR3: TGTGCCAGCAGTCGAGTTAGATTACAGGAAACAGATACGCAGTATTTT. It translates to CASSRVRLQETDTQYF.

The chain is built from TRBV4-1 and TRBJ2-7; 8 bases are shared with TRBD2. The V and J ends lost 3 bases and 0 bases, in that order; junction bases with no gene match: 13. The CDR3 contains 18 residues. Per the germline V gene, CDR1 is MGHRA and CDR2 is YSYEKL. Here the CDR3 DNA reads TGCGCCAGCAGCCAGTTTCTAGCGGGTGGAACAAGCTCCTACGAGCAGTACTTC. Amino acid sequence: CASSQFLAGGTSSYEQYF.

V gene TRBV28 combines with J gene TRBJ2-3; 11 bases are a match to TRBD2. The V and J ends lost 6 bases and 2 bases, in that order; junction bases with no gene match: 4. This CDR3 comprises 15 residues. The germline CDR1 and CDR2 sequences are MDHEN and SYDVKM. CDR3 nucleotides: TGTGCCAGCAGCCAGACTAGCGGGGACACAGATACGCAGTATTTT. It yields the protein CASSQTSGDTDTQYF. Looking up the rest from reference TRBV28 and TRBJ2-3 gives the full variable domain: DVKVTQSSRYLVKRTGEKVFLECVQDMDHENMFWYRQDPGLGLRLIYFSYDVKMKEKGDIPEGYSVSREKKERFSLILESASTNQTSMYLCASSQTSGDTDTQYFGPGTRLTVL.

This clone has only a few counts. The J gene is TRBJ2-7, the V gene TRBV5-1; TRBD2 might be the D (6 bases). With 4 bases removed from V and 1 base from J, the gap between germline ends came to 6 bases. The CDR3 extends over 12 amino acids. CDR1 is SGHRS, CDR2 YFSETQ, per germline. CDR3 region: CASSRESYEQYF. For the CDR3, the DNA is TGCGCCAGCAGCCGGGAGTCCTACGAGCAGTACTTC.

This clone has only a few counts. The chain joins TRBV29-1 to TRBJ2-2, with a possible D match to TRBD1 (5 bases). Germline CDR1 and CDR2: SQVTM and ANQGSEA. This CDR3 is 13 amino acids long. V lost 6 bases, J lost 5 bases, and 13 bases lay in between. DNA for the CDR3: TGCAGCGTCCCCAGGGTACGGACCGGGGAGCTGTTTTTT. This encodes CSVPRVRTGELFF.

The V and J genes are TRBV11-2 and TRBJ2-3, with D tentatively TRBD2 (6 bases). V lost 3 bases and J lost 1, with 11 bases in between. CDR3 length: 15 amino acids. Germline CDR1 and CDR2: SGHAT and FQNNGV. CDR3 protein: CASSLGGLGTDTQYF. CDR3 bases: TGTGCCAGCAGCTTGGGGGGACTGGGCACAGATACGCAGTATTTT.

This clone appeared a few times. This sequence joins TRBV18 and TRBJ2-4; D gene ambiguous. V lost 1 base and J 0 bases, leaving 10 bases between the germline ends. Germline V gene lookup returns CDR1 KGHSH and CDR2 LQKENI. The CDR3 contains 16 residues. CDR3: CASSPRTDLAKNIQYF. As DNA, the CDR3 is TGTGCCAGCTCACCACGGACGGATTTAGCCAAAAACATTCAGTACTTC.